This record concerns one T cell receptor (beta chain) sequence. The sample is drawn from a study of T cell changes during pregnancy in multiple sclerosis. Data came from immunoSEQ multiplex PCR; TCRdb stores just in-frame clones and leaves some out. The sample carries almost 55,000 clones, 90% recorded once. J was trimmed by 4 bases and V by 3 bases; bases with no gene match: 8. The CDR3 contains 17 residues. CDR1 and CDR2 from the germline V gene are MNHNS and SASEGT. This rearrangement joins TRBV6-1 to TRBJ2-3, with 12 bases that match TRBD2. The sample here was CD8+ T cells from peripheral blood mononuclear cells, taken before pregnancy. The TCR originated in a female donor with multiple sclerosis, enrolled in a pregnancy study. The CDR3 is CASSETSGGYEADTQYF. The CDR3 DNA sequence: TGTGCCAGCAGTGAGACTAGCGGGGGCTACGAAGCAGATACGCAGTATTTT.